What follows are 23 T cell receptor beta chains derived from one specimen sequenced in a study of blood T cells in healthy people across ages. A J-beta primer mix and a sample-barcoded 5' primer were used in a second PCR of roughly 6 to 11 cycles. MiXCR was run by TCRdb on the 5' RACE reads, yielding one entry per CDR3 protein. The table includes some 1,500,000 distinct CDR3 sequences, 35% to 45% detected once. The specimen was blood. These receptors originate from a woman younger than 30 in good health.

This clonotype was detected only a few times. The CDR3: CASMGGGRYEQYF. CDR3 nucleotides: TGTGCCAGCATGGGGGGAGGAAGGTACGAGCAGTACTTC. The chain combines TRBV28 with TRBJ2-7; tentatively, D is TRBD2 (6 bases). The V end was cut by 7 bases, the J end by 4 bases, with 14 bases between. The CDR3 extends over 13 amino acids. CDR1 and CDR2 (germline): MDHEN, SYDVKM.

This clonotype was counted between two and nine times. The chain links TRBV20-1 to TRBJ1-1; D gene unclear. This CDR3 region has 14 residues. V was cut by 6 bases and J by 4 bases, with 18 bases left in between. Germline V gene sequence: CDR1 DFQATT, CDR2 SNEGSKA (reference sequence). CDR3 sequence: CSAIYGPVGTEAFF. CDR3 sequence (DNA): TGCAGTGCCATCTATGGTCCGGTGGGCACTGAAGCTTTCTTT.

The gene calls are TRBV29-1 and TRBJ2-1; TRBD1 aligns across 8 bases. Germline loops: CDR1 SQVTM, CDR2 ANQGSEA. This CDR3 spans 19 amino acids. V shed 5 bases, J shed 0 bases, and the junction held 18 bases outside the gene matches. In DNA form, the CDR3 reads TGCAGCGTTCCAGACTTCGGGACAGGCGCCGTTAGCTCCTACAATGAGCAGTTCTTC. This codes for CSVPDFGTGAVSSYNEQFF.

The genes are TRBV28 and TRBJ2-7; 7 positions agree with TRBD2. Trimming at V came to 4 bases and at J to 3 bases, leaving 6 bases not matched to a gene. The CDR3 extends over 14 amino acids. Germline-derived CDR1 and CDR2 are MDHEN and SYDVKM. CDR3 DNA sequence: TGTGCCAGCAGTTCGGAGGGAGGGGTCTACGAGCAGTACTTC. Translating gives CASSSEGGVYEQYF.

This clonotype was picked up a small number of times. The chain combines TRBV6-2 or TRBV6-3 with TRBJ1-1; no firm D call. This CDR3 has 13 residues. V lost 10 bases to trimming and J lost 4 bases, with 16 bases between them. Per the germline V gene, CDR1 is MNHEY and CDR2 is SVGEGT. The CDR3 DNA is TGTGCCATCTCGAGAGGGTCTAGCACTGAAGCTTTCTTT. Its translation: CAISRGSSTEAFF.

This clonotype was seen repeatedly, ten times or more. Here the CDR3 reads CASSSSGSGRNQPQHF. The CDR3 nucleotides are TGTGCCAGCAGTTCATCCGGGAGCGGCCGCAATCAGCCCCAGCATTTT. The chain employs TRBV28 and TRBJ1-5; D unresolved. The V gene lost 4 bases and the J gene lost 2 bases, with 15 bases spanning the gap. CDR1 is MDHEN, CDR2 SYDVKM, per germline. The CDR3 consists of 16 residues.

The CDR3 DNA is TGCAGCGTCCCGGAAGTCTATGGCTACACCTTC. Residues: CSVPEVYGYTF. The J gene is TRBJ1-2, the V gene TRBV29-1; D unresolved. Per the germline V gene, CDR1 is SQVTM and CDR2 is ANQGSEA. The CDR3 sequence is 11 residues long. V was cut by 6 bases and J by 4 bases, with 9 bases left in between.

The rearrangement uses TRBV28 and TRBJ1-1; weak D call: TRBD1 (5 bases). CDR3 size: 13 residues. The V gene's germline CDR1 is MDHEN and CDR2 SYDVKM. V was shortened by 2 bases and J by 10 bases, with 14 bases between the two germline ends. The CDR3 protein is CASSLRGWLGAFF. The CDR3, as DNA: TGTGCCAGCAGTTTAAGGGGTTGGCTGGGAGCTTTCTTT.

The chain has TRBV5-1 and TRBJ2-1, with 10 bases aligning to TRBD2. CDR1 is SGHRS, CDR2 YFSETQ, per germline. The CDR3 loop spans 15 amino acids. V was pared by 6 bases and J by 0 bases, with 3 bases of the junction left unmatched. The CDR3 coding sequence is TGCGCCAGCAAACTAGCGGGGAGCTCCTACAATGAGCAGTTCTTC. It yields the protein CASKLAGSSYNEQFF.

V and J are TRBV5-6 and TRBJ1-2; D is undetermined. V lost 0 bases and J 8 bases, leaving 14 bases between the germline ends. From germline, CDR1 is SGHDT and CDR2 YYEEEE. This CDR3 has 14 residues. CDR3 DNA: TGTGCCAGCAGCTTGGATCGAAGCTCGGGAGGCTACACCTTC. This encodes CASSLDRSSGGYTF.

This clonotype was seen more than once but under ten times. This sequence joins TRBV5-1 and TRBJ2-7; no clear D gene. The better agreement between TRBJ2-5 and the DNA end casts doubt on the J call. The CDR3 loop spans 14 amino acids. Germline lookup yields CDR1 SGHRS and CDR2 YFSETQ. As DNA, the CDR3 is TGCGCCAGCAGCTTGTCTGTTAGTGAAGAGACCCAGTACTTC. Its translation is CASSLSVSEETQYF.

The chain has TRBV4-3 and TRBJ2-7, with TRBD2 identical over 8 bases. Trimming at V came to 0 bases and at J to 5 bases, leaving 12 bases not matched to a gene. Germline V gives CDR1 LGHNA, CDR2 YSLEER. This CDR3 is 17 amino acids long. CDR3 loop: CASSQDWGGRFRNEQYF. The CDR3 DNA reads as TGCGCCAGCAGCCAAGATTGGGGCGGGAGGTTTCGCAACGAGCAGTACTTC.

This clonotype was recorded at least ten times. The rearrangement links TRBV2 to TRBJ1-5; unclear D gene. V dropped 7 bases and J dropped 1 base, with 8 bases sitting between them. The V gene's germline CDR1 is SNHLY and CDR2 FYNNEI. The length of the CDR3 is 13 residues. The CDR3 is CASNKGSNQPQHF. The CDR3, as DNA: TGTGCCAGCAACAAGGGAAGCAATCAGCCCCAGCATTTT.

This chain uses TRBV28 with TRBJ2-5; the D gene could be TRBD1 or TRBD2 (5 bases each). TRBJ2-7 matches the DNA end more closely, so the J call is doubtful. CDR3 length: 13 residues. CDR1 and CDR2 from the germline V gene are MDHEN and SYDVKM. CDR3 in DNA: TGTGCCAGCAGTACCCGGGACCCCCGCGAGCAGTACTTC. Translating it yields CASSTRDPREQYF.

This chain joins TRBV7-2 and TRBJ2-1; the D is unclear. Germline CDR1 reads SGHTA; CDR2 reads FQGNSA. The CDR3 is made up of 13 amino acids. Trimming shortened V by 6 bases and J by 11 bases, and 17 bases separated the two germline ends. Written as DNA, the CDR3 is TGTGCCAGCAGACGAGAGAAGGCGGCGCAGCAGTTCTTC. Its translation: CASRREKAAQQFF. Full variable domain (remainder filled in from reference TRBV7-2 and TRBJ2-1): GAGVSQSPSNKVTEKGKDVELRCDPISGHTALYWYRQSLGQGLEFLIYFQGNSAPDKSGLPSDRFSAERTGGSVSTLTIQRTQQEDSAVYLCASRREKAAQQFFGPGTRLTVL.

This sequence joins TRBV11-2 and TRBJ2-2; tentative D call: TRBD1 (6 bases). The length of the CDR3 is 16 residues. Germline CDR1 is SGHAT and CDR2 is FQNNGV. V gave up 1 base and J gave up 6 bases, with 15 bases separating them. The CDR3 DNA is TGTGCCAGCAGCTTAGGGGGCAGGGGATTGTCCGGGGAGCTGTTTTTT. It translates to CASSLGGRGLSGELFF.

The table lists this clonotype with a count of one. At one end the junction does not follow the germline gene, possibly because of a read error. The chain recombines TRBV5-1 with TRBJ2-5; D unresolved. Per germline, CDR1 SGHRS and CDR2 YFSETQ. CDR3 length equals 15 residues. The CDR3 sequence: CASSLATGSQETQYF. For the CDR3, the DNA is TGCGCCAGCAGCTTGGCGACTGGGTCCCAAGAGACTCAGTACTTC.

The chain combines TRBV7-2 with TRBJ1-5, with D uncertain. The CDR3 extends over 16 amino acids. Per the germline V gene, CDR1 is SGHTA and CDR2 is FQGNSA. V was clipped by 0 bases and J by 0 bases, with 9 bases between them. CDR3 amino acids: CASSLASGYSNQPQHF. CDR3 DNA sequence: TGTGCCAGCAGCTTAGCTAGTGGCTATAGCAATCAGCCCCAGCATTTT.

V and J are TRBV30 and TRBJ2-3; D gene ambiguous. Germline-derived CDR1 and CDR2 are GTSNPN and SVGIG (reference sequence). The CDR3 consists of 15 residues. V was shortened by 2 bases and J by 2 bases, with 14 bases between the two germline ends. This CDR3 is CAWSRAGKYTDTQYF. CDR3 sequence (DNA): TGTGCCTGGAGTCGGGCCGGCAAATACACAGATACGCAGTATTTT.

The chain recombines TRBV9 with TRBJ2-1; 10 bases line up with TRBD2. CDR1 and CDR2 (germline): SGDLS, YYNGEE. This CDR3 spans 15 amino acids. The ends lost 7 bases at V and 1 base at J; junction bases unmatched: 5. The CDR3 sequence is CASGISGRSYNEQFF. In DNA, the CDR3 is TGTGCCAGCGGCATTAGCGGGAGGTCCTACAATGAGCAGTTCTTC.

This clonotype has a single count. The rearrangement links TRBV6-6 to TRBJ1-2, with 11 bases that match TRBD1. This CDR3 spans 12 amino acids. V lost 10 bases and J lost 10; bases outside the gene matches: 8. CDR1 is MNHNY, CDR2 SVGAGI, per germline (reference sequence). Written as DNA, the CDR3 is TGTGCCACCGGGGGACAGGGGGGTGTCTACACCTTC. Protein sequence: CATGGQGGVYTF.

This clonotype was counted between two and nine times. This sequence joins TRBV28 and TRBJ2-1, with 9 bases aligning to TRBD1. The length of the CDR3 is 15 residues. CDR1 and CDR2 (germline): MDHEN, SYDVKM. With V trimmed by 2 bases and J by 9 bases, 8 bases remained unmatched. The CDR3 bases are TGTGCCAGCAGTTTACTAGCCGAGACAGGGGGTGAGCAGTTCTTC. Protein: CASSLLAETGGEQFF.

The chain joins TRBV20-1 to TRBJ1-5; D not resolved. V was shortened by 3 bases and J by 4 bases, with 7 bases between the two germline ends. The CDR3 loop spans 12 amino acids. Germline V gene data show CDR1 as DFQATT and CDR2 as SNEGSKA (reference sequence). The CDR3 spells CSARKANQPQHF. The CDR3 nucleotides are TGCAGTGCTAGGAAGGCGAATCAGCCCCAGCATTTT.